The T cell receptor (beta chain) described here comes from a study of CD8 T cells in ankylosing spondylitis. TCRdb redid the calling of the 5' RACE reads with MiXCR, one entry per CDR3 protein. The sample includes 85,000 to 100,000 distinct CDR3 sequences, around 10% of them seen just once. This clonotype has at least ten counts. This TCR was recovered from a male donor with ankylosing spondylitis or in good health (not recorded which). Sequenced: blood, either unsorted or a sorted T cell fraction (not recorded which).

This CDR3 reads CAISESDKPNQPQHF. The DNA for the CDR3 is TGTGCCATCAGTGAGTCAGACAAGCCCAATCAGCCCCAGCATTTT. This sequence joins TRBV10-3 and TRBJ1-5; D gene ambiguous. Trimming removed 0 bases at V and 3 bases at J, with 9 bases between. Germline V gives CDR1 ENHRY, CDR2 SYGVKD. The CDR3 consists of 15 residues.